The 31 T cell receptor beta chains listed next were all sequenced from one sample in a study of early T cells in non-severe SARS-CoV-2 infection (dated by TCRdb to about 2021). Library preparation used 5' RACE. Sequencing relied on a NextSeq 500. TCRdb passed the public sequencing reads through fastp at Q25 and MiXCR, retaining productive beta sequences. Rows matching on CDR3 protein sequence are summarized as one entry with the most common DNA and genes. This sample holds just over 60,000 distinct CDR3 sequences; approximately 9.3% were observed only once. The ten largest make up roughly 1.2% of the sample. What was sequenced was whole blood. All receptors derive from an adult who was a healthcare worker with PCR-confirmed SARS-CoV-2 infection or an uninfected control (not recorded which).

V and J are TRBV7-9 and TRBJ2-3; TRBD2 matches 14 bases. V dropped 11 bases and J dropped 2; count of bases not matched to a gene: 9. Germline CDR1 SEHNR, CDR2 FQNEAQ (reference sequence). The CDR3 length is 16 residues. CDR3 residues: CACPGLAGENTDTQYF. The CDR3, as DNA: TGTGCCTGCCCGGGACTAGCGGGGGAGAACACAGATACGCAGTATTTT.

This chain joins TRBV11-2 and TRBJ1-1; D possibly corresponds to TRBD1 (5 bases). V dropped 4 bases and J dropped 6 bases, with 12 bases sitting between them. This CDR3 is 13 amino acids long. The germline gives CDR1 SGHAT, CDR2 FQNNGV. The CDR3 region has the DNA TGTGCCAGCAGCTCATGGGACGGTGCTGAAGCTTTCTTT. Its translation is CASSSWDGAEAFF.

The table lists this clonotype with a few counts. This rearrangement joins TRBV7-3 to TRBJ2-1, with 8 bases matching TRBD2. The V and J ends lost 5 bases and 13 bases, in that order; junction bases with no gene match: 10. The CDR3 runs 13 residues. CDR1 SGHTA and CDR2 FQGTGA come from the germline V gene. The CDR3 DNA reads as TGTGCCAGCAGCCCTGAGGGGCGGGGGGAACAGTTCTTC. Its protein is CASSPEGRGEQFF.

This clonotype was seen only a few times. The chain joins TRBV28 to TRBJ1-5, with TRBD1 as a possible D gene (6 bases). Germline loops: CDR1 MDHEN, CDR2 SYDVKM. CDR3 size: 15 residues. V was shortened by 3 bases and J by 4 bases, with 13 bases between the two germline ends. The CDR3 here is CASSFRGARNQPQHF. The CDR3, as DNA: TGTGCCAGCAGTTTCCGGGGGGCTCGGAATCAGCCCCAGCATTTT.

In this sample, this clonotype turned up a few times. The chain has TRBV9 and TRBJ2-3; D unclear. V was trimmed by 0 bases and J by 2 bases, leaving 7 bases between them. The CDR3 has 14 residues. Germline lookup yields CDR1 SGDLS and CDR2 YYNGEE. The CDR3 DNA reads TGTGCCAGCAGCGTAGAACGCGACACAGATACGCAGTATTTT. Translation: CASSVERDTDTQYF.

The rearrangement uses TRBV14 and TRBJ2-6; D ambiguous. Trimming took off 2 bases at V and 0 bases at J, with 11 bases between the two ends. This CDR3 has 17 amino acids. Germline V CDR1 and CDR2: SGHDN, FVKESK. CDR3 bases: TGTGCCAGCAGCCAACCCCGTTGGGTCTCTGGGGCCAACGTCCTGACTTTC. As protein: CASSQPRWVSGANVLTF.

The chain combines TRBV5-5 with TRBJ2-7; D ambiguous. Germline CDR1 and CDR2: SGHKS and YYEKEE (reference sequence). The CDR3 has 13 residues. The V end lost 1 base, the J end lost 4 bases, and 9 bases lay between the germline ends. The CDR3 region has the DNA TGTGCCAGCAGCTTGCTCCCCGTTTACGAGCAGTACGTC. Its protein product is CASSLLPVYEQYV.

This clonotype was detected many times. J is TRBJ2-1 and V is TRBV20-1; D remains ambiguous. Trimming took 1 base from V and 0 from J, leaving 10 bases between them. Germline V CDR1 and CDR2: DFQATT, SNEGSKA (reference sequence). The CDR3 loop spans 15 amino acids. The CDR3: CSARVAFGSYNEQFF. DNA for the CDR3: TGCAGTGCTAGAGTGGCCTTCGGCTCCTACAATGAGCAGTTCTTC.

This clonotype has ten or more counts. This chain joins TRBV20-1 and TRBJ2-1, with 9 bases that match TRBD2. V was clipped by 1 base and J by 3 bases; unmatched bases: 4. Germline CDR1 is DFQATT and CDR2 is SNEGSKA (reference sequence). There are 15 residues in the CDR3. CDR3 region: CSARGLRGGYNEQFF. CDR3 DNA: TGCAGTGCTAGAGGTCTGCGGGGGGGCTACAATGAGCAGTTCTTC.

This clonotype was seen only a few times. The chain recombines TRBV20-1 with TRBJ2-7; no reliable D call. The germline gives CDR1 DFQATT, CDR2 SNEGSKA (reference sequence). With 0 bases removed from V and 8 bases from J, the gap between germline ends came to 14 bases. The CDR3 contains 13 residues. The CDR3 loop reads CSARDLLTFQQYV. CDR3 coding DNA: TGCAGTGCTAGAGATCTATTGACGTTCCAGCAGTACGTC.

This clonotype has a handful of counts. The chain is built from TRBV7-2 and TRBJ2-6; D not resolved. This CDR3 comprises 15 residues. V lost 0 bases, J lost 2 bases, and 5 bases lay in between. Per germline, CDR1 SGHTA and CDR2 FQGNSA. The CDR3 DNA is TGTGCCAGCAGCTTAGCGGTTGCTGGGGCCAACGTCCTGACTTTC. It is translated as CASSLAVAGANVLTF.

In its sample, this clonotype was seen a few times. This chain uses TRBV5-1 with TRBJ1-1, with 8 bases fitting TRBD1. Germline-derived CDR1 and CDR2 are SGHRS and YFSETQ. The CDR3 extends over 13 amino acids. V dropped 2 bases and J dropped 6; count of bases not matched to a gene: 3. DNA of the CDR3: TGCGCCAGCAGCTTAGGACAGGGTTCTGAAGCTTTCTTT. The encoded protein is CASSLGQGSEAFF.

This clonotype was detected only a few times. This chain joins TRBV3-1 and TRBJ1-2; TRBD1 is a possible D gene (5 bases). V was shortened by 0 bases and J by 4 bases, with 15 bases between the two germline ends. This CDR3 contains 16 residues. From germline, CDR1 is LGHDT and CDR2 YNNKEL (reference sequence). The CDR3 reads CASSQEDWTPIYGYTF. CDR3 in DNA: TGTGCCAGCAGCCAAGAAGATTGGACACCCATCTATGGCTACACCTTC.

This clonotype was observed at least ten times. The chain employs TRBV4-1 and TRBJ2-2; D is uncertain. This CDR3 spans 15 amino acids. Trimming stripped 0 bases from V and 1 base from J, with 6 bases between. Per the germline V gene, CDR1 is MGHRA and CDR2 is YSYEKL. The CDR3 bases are TGCGCCAGCAGCCAAGATTGGGGGAACACCGGGGAGCTGTTTTTT. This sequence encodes CASSQDWGNTGELFF.

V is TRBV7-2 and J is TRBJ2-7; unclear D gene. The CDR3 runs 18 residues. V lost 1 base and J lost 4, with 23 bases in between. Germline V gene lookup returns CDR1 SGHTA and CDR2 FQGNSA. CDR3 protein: CASSLGKGPRPYPYEQYV. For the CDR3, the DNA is TGTGCCAGCAGCTTAGGCAAGGGCCCAAGACCCTATCCATACGAGCAGTACGTC.

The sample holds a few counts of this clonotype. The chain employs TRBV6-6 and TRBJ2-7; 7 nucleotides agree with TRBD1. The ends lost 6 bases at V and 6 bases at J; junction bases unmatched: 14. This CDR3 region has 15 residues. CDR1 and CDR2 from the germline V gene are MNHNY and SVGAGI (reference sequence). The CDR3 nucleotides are TGTGCCAGCAGGCATTCCGGGACAGAATACGTCGAGCAGTACGTC. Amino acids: CASRHSGTEYVEQYV.

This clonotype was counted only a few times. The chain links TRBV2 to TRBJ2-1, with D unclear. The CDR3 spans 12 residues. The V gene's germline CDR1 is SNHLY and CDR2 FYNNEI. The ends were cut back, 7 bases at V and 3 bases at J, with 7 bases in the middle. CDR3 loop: CASKWLYNEQFF. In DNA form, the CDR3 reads TGTGCCAGCAAGTGGCTCTACAATGAGCAGTTCTTC.

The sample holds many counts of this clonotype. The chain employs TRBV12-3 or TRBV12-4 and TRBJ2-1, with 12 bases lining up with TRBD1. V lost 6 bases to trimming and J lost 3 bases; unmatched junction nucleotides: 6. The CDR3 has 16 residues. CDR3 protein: CASRGQGALGYNEQFF. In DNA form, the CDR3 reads TGTGCCAGCAGGGGACAGGGGGCTTTGGGCTACAATGAGCAGTTCTTC.

CDR3 loop: CASSPTSGAANEQFF. CDR3 in DNA: TGTGCCAGCAGCCCGACTAGCGGGGCGGCGAATGAGCAGTTCTTC. The chain has TRBV7-2 and TRBJ2-1, with TRBD2 matching 11 bases. The J segment lost 7 bases and the V segment lost 5 bases, leaving 7 bases of the junction unmatched. CDR3 length equals 15 residues. The germline gives CDR1 SGHTA, CDR2 FQGNSA. Using reference TRBV7-2 and TRBJ2-1 for the parts outside the CDR3, the full variable domain is GAGVSQSPSNKVTEKGKDVELRCDPISGHTALYWYRQSLGQGLEFLIYFQGNSAPDKSGLPSDRFSAERTGGSVSTLTIQRTQQEDSAVYLCASSPTSGAANEQFFGPGTRLTVL.

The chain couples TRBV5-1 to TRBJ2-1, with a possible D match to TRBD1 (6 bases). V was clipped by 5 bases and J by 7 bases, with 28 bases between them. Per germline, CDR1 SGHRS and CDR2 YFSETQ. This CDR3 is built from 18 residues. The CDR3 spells CASRPAIAKGDISNEQFF. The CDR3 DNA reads TGCGCCAGCAGACCCGCCATCGCCAAAGGGGACATCTCGAATGAGCAGTTCTTC.

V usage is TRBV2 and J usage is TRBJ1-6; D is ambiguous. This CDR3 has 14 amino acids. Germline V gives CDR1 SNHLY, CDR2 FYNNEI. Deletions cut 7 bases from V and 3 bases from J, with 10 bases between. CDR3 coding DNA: TGTGCCAGCACAGGCGAAAACTATAATTCACCCCTCCACTTT. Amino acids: CASTGENYNSPLHF.

DNA for the CDR3: TGTGCCAGCAGCTTGTCCCGAAACAATGAGCAGTTCTTC. Residues: CASSLSRNNEQFF. This chain links TRBV5-4 with TRBJ2-1, with D hard to call. The CDR3 is 13 residues long. CDR1 SGHNT and CDR2 YYREEE come from the germline V gene (reference sequence). Trimming left V 1 base short and J 5 bases short, with 7 bases between.

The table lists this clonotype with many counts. CDR3: CSAREELRSYGYTF. CDR3 DNA sequence: TGCAGTGCTAGAGAAGAATTACGGTCCTATGGCTACACCTTC. J is TRBJ1-2 and V is TRBV20-1, with D hard to call. Germline V gives CDR1 DFQATT, CDR2 SNEGSKA (reference sequence). CDR3 length: 14 residues. V dropped 0 bases and J dropped 4 bases, with 12 bases sitting between them.

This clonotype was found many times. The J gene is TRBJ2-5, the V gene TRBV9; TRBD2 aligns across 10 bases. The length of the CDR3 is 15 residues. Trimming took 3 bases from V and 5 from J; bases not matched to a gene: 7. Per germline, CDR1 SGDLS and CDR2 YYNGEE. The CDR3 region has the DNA TGTGCCAGCAGCGCATCAGCGGGGGGGCCGGAGACCCAGTACTTC. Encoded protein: CASSASAGGPETQYF.

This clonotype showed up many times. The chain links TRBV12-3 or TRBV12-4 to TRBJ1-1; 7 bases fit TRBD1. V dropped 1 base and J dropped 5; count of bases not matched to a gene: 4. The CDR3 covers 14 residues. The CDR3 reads CASSLGQGRTEAFF. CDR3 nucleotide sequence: TGTGCCAGCAGTTTAGGACAGGGAAGGACTGAAGCTTTCTTT.

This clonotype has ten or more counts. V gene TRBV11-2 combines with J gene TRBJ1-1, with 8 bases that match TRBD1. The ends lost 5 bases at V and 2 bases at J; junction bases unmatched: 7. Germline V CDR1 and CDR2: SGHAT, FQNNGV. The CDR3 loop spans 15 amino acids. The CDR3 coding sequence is TGTGCCAGCAGCGTTGGCAGGGGGCCTAACACTGAAGCTTTCTTT. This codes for CASSVGRGPNTEAFF. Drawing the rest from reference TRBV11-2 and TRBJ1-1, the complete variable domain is EAGVAQSPRYKIIEKRQSVAFWCNPISGHATLYWYQQILGQGPKLLIQFQNNGVVDDSQLPKDRFSAERLKGVDSTLKIQPAKLEDSAVYLCASSVGRGPNTEAFFGQGTRLTVV.

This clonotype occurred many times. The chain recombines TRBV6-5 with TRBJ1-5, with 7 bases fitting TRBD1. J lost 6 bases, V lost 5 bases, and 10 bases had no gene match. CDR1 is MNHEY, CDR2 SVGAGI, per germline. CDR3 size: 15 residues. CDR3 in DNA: TGTGCCAGCAGTCAAGACAGGGCCTACGGTCAGCCCCAGCATTTT. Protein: CASSQDRAYGQPQHF.

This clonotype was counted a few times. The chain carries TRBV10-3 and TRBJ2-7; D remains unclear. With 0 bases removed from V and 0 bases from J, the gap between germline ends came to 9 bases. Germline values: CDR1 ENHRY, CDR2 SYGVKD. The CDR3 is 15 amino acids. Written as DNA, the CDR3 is TGTGCCATCAGTGAGTCGAGTCGGAGCTCCTACGAGCAGTACGTC. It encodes CAISESSRSSYEQYV.

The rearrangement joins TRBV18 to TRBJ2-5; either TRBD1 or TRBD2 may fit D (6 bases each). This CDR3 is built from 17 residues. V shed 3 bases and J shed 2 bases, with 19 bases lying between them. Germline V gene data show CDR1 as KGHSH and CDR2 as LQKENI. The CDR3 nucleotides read TGTGCCAGCTCACCGACGCAGGGGAGGTTTGAACAAGAGACCCAGTACTTC. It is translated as CASSPTQGRFEQETQYF. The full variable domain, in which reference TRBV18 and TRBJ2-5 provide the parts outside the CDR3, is NAGVMQNPRHLVRRRGQEARLRCSPMKGHSHVYWYRQLPEEGLKFMVYLQKENIIDESGMPKERFSAEFPKEGPSILRIQQVVRGDSAAYFCASSPTQGRFEQETQYFGPGTRLLVL.

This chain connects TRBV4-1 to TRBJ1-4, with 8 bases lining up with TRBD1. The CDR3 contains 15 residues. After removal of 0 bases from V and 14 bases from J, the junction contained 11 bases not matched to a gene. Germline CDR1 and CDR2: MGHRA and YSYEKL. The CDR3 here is CASSQEGGQGSRLFF. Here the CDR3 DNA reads TGCGCCAGCAGCCAAGAGGGCGGACAGGGATCAAGGCTGTTTTTT.

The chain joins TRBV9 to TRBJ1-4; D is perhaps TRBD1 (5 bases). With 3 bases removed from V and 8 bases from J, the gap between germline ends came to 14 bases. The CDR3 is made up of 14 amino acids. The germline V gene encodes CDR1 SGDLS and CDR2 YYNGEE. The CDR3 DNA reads TGTGCCAGCAGCGGAGAAGTCACAGGCGAAAAACTGTTTTTT. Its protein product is CASSGEVTGEKLFF.